This T cell receptor beta chain was captured by sequencing in a study of shared clonotypes between healthy human individuals. Under the authors' procedure: ImmunoSEQ output lacked quality scores and full-length reads, limiting matched filtering. Profiled with immunoSEQ multiplex PCR; TCRdb holds only in-frame clones, not every one. The V and J calls and clone size are taken from that table; D and trimming were inferred from the DNA. The sample lists around 1.1 million clones, 70% to 80% occurring once. The CDR3 sequence is 14 residues long. The germline V gene encodes CDR1 SEHNR and CDR2 FQNEAQ (reference sequence). The junction had 8 bases not matched to a gene; V was cut back by 7 bases and J by 6 bases.

The V gene is TRBV7-9, the J gene TRBJ2-5, with TRBD2 matching over 10 bases. This clonotype was sampled from a man between 18 and 29 years old in good health. Some clones in this sample may be carry-over from other donors' samples. The sequencing input was memory CD4+ T cells from PBMCs. The subset was: CD45RA-negative fraction. The CDR3 sequence: CASTRLAGVKTQYF. The CDR3 nucleotides read TGTGCCAGCACCAGACTAGCGGGCGTTAAGACCCAGTACTTC. The complete variable domain, with remaining parts taken from reference TRBV7-9 and TRBJ2-5, reads DTGVSQNPRHKITKRGQNVTFRCDPISEHNRLYWYRQTLGQGPEFLTYFQNEAQLEKSRLLSDRFSAERPKGSFSTLEIQRTEQGDSAMYLCASTRLAGVKTQYFGPGTRLLVL.